This T cell receptor (beta chain) was sequenced in a study of T cell changes during pregnancy in multiple sclerosis. Clones were read by immunoSEQ multiplex PCR, and TCRdb kept only the in-frame ones, dropping some. The sample has around 42,000 clones, 91% seen once. Sequences were derived from CD4+ T cells from peripheral blood mononuclear cells, sampled before pregnancy. The source of this sequence is a female donor with multiple sclerosis, enrolled in a pregnancy study.

The CDR3 sequence: CASSPLTGGIQETQYF. CDR3 nucleotide sequence: TGTGCCAGCTCACCTTTGACAGGGGGAATACAAGAGACCCAGTACTTC. The chain is built from TRBV18 and TRBJ2-5; 9 nucleotides line up with TRBD1. This CDR3 comprises 16 residues. J lost 2 bases, V lost 3 bases, and 7 bases had no gene match. CDR1 is KGHSH, CDR2 LQKENI, per germline.